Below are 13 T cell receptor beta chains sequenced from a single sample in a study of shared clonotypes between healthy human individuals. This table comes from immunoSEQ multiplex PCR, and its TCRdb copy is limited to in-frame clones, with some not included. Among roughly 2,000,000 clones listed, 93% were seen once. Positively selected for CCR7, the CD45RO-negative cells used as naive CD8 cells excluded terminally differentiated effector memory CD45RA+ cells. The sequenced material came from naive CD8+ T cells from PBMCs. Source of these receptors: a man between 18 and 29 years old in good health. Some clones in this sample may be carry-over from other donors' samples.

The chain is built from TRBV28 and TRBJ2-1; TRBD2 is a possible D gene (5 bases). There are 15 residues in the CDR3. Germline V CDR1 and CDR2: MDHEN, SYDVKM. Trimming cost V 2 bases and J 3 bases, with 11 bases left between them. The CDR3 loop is CASSLKGVIYNEQFF. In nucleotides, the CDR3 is TGTGCCAGCAGTTTAAAGGGAGTAATCTACAATGAGCAGTTCTTC.

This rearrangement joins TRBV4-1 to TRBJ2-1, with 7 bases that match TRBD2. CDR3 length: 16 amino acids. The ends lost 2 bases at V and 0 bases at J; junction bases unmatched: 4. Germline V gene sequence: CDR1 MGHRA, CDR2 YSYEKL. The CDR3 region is CASSQLAASSYNEQFF. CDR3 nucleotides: TGCGCCAGCAGCCAACTAGCGGCAAGCTCCTACAATGAGCAGTTCTTC.

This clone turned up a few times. The CDR3, as DNA: TGTGCCAGTAGTCCGACGACAGGGATAGCTGAAGCTTTCTTT. It codes for CASSPTTGIAEAFF. This chain uses TRBV19 with TRBJ1-1; 7 bases are a match to TRBD1. This CDR3 has 14 amino acids. Trimming cost V 5 bases and J 6 bases; bases outside gene matches: 9. Per the germline V gene, CDR1 is LNHDA and CDR2 is SQIVND (reference sequence).

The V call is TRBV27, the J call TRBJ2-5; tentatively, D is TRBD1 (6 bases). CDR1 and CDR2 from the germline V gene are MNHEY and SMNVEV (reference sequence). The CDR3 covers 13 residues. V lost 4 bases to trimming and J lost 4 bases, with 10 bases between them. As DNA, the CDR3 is TGTGCCAGCAGTTCAGTAGGGGGAGAGACCCAGTACTTC. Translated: CASSSVGGETQYF.

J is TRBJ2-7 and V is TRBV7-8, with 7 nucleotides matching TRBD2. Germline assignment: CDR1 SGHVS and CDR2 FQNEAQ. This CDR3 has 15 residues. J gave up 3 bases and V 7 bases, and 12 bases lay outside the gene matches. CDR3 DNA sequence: TGTGCCAGCAAGGGTGTGGCGGGAGACCTCTACGAGCAGTACTTC. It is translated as CASKGVAGDLYEQYF. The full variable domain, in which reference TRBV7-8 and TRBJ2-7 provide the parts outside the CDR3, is GAGVSQSPRYKVAKRGQDVALRCDPISGHVSLFWYQQALGQGPEFLTYFQNEAQLDKSGLPSDRFFAERPEGSVSTLKIQRTQQEDSAVYLCASKGVAGDLYEQYFGPGTRLTVT.

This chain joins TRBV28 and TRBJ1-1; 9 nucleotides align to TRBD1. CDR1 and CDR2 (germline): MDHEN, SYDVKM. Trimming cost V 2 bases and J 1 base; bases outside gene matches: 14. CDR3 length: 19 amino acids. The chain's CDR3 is CASSLRGQGPQSKNTEAFF. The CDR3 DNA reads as TGTGCCAGCAGTTTAAGGGGACAGGGTCCCCAAAGCAAGAACACTGAAGCTTTCTTT.

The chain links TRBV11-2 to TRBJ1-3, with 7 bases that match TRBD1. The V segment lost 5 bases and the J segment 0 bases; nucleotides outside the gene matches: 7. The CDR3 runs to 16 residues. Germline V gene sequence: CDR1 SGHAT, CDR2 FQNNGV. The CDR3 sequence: CASSRGTVSSGNTIYF. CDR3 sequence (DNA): TGTGCCAGCAGCCGGGGGACAGTTAGCTCTGGAAACACCATATATTTT.

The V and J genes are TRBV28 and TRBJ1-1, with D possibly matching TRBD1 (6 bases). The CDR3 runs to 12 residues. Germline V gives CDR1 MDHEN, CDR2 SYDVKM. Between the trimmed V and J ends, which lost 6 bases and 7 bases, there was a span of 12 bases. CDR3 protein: CASSQDSHEAFF. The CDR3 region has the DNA TGTGCCAGCAGCCAGGACAGCCATGAAGCTTTCTTT.

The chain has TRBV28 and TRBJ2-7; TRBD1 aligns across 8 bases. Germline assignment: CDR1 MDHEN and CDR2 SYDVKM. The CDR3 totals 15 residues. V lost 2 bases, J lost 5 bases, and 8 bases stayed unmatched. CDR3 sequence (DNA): TGTGCCAGCAGTTTAGACCCGGACAGGGCGGACGAGCAGTACTTC. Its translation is CASSLDPDRADEQYF.

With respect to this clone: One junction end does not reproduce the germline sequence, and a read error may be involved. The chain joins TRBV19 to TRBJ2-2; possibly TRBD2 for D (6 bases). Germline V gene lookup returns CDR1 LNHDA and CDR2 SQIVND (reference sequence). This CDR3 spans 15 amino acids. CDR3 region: CASRIAAGYTGELFF. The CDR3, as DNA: TGTGCCAGTAGGATAGCAGCGGGCTACACCGGGGAGCTGTTTTTT.

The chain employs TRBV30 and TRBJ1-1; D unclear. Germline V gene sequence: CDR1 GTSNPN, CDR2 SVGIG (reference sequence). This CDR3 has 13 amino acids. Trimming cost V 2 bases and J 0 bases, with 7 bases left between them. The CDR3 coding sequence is TGTGCCTGGAGTTTTGGGGTGAACACTGAAGCTTTCTTT. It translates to CAWSFGVNTEAFF.

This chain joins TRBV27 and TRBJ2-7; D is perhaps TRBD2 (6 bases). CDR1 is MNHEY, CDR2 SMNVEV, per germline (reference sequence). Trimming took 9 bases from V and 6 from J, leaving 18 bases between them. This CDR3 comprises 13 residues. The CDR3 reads CASRGLLESEQYF. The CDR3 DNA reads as TGTGCCAGTCGGGGACTTCTAGAATCCGAGCAGTACTTC.

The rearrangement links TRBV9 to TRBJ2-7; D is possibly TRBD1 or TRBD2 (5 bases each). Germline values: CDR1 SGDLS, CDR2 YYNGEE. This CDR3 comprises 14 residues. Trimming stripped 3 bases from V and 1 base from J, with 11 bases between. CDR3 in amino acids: CASSEGSESYEQYF. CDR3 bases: TGTGCCAGCAGCGAGGGGAGTGAGTCCTACGAGCAGTACTTC.